This T cell receptor (beta chain) appears in the sequencing data of a study of shared clonotypes between healthy human individuals. The CDR3 runs to 15 residues. V was cut by 4 bases and J by 2 bases, with 12 bases left in between. Germline V gives CDR1 MDHEN, CDR2 SYDVKM. A word on this clone: The antigen remains undetermined.

CD45RA+ naive and CD45RA-negative memory subsets were separated from CD4+ cells. The data were produced by immunoSEQ multiplex PCR, yet TCRdb's version contains in-frame clones alone and is incomplete. In the table there are about 1 million clones, approximately 76% of which are singletons. Whole-study findings and limits: The authors sampled blood alone, and tissue repertoires likely differ.

This TCR was recovered from a man younger than 35 in good health. Sequenced sample: memory CD4+ T cells sorted from blood. Regarding subset: CD45RA-negative fraction. The V gene is TRBV28, the J gene TRBJ1-5; weak D call: TRBD1 (5 bases). CDR3 amino acids: CASSSPGRGNQPQHF. The CDR3 DNA is TGTGCCAGCAGTTCCCCGGGACGGGGCAATCAGCCCCAGCATTTT. The whole variable domain, filled in from reference TRBV28 and TRBJ1-5, reads DVKVTQSSRYLVKRTGEKVFLECVQDMDHENMFWYRQDPGLGLRLIYFSYDVKMKEKGDIPEGYSVSREKKERFSLILESASTNQTSMYLCASSSPGRGNQPQHFGDGTRLSIL.